This TCR beta chain was sequenced in a study of cytomegalovirus exposure and HLA in healthy donors. Overall study findings and caveats: Presence/absence analyses rested on an assumption that sequencing depth was roughly uniform across donors. Per published accounts, TCR beta sequences correctly predicted the HLA-A and HLA-B alleles of most subjects.

PCR employed 60 Vbeta and 13 Jbeta primers. In the source study's methods: Roughly 11 million shared chains were among the roughly 78 million unique TCR beta chains that a later analysis counted. TCRdb keeps only in-frame clones here, not all; method: immunoSEQ multiplex PCR. The DNA was the basis for D and trimming; V, J and clone size are from that table. The table includes approximately 88,000 clones, 64% detected once. Note on this clone: Its matching antigen is unknown.

Per the germline V gene, CDR1 is SEHNR and CDR2 is FQNEAQ (reference sequence). V was clipped by 1 base and J by 3 bases, with 10 bases between them. This CDR3 is 15 amino acids long. The clonotype was recovered from a man between 60 and 70 years old in good health and CMV-seronegative. The sequenced material came from PBMCs. The chain has TRBV7-9 and TRBJ1-5; D might be TRBD1 (6 bases). The CDR3 nucleotides are TGTGCCAGCAGCTTAGTCGGACAGAACAATCAGCCCCAGCATTTT. This translates into CASSLVGQNNQPQHF. The whole variable domain, filled in from reference TRBV7-9 and TRBJ1-5, reads DTGVSQNPRHKITKRGQNVTFRCDPISEHNRLYWYRQTLGQGPEFLTYFQNEAQLEKSRLLSDRFSAERPKGSFSTLEIQRTEQGDSAMYLCASSLVGQNNQPQHFGDGTRLSIL.